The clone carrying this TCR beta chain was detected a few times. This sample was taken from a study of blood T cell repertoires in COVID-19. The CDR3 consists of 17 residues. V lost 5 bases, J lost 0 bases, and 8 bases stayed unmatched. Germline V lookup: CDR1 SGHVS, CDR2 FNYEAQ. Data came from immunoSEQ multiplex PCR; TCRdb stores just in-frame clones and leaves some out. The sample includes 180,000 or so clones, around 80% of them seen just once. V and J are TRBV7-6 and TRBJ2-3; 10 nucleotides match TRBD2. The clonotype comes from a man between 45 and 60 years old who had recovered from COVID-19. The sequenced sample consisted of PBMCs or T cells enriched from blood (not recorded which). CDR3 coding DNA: TGTGCCAGCAGCAAATCAGGACTAGCGGCTAGCACAGATACGCAGTATTTT. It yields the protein CASSKSGLAASTDTQYF. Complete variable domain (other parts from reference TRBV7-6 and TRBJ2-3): GAGVSQSPRYKVTKRGQDVALRCDPISGHVSLYWYRQALGQGPEFLTYFNYEAQQDKSGLPNDRFSAERPEGSISTLTIQRTEQRDSAMYRCASSKSGLAASTDTQYFGPGTRLTVL.